These 7 T cell receptor beta chains came from one sample sequenced in a study of T cells in women clearing cervical HPV infection. Sequencing was performed with immunoSEQ multiplex PCR; in TCRdb, only in-frame clones are kept and a portion is missing. This table holds tens of thousands of clones. Sample: blood buffy coat. The receptors stem from a woman aged 18-70 years with a cervical HPV16 infection that either progressed to CIN3+ or cleared (not recorded which).

The sequenced CDR3 bases are TGTGCCAGCAGTATGCGGGTTCGGGAAAAG. Translated: CASSMRVREK. The CDR3 as a whole reads CASSMRVREKLFF. J is TRBJ2-2 and V is TRBV2, with a tentative D call TRBD2 (5 bases). The DNA ends 3 residues before the CDR3 does, and the rest of the CDR3 is filled in from the germline J gene. From germline, CDR1 is SNHLY and CDR2 FYNNEI. This CDR3 comprises 13 residues.

Concerning this clone itself: The read falls 3 residues short of the CDR3 end, and the missing part is taken from the germline J gene. The chain combines TRBV29-1 with TRBJ2-3, with D perhaps matching TRBD2 (6 bases). V dropped 3 bases and J dropped 3 bases, with 10 bases sitting between them. CDR3 length equals 13 residues. Germline values: CDR1 SQVTM, CDR2 ANQGSEA. The sequenced part of the CDR3 DNA is TGCAGCGTTGATCGGCTAGCGACAGATACG. It specifies CSVDRLATDT. The full CDR3 is CSVDRLATDTQYF.

Worth noting for this clone: The observed sequence ends 3 residues before the CDR3 terminus, with the missing tail filled in from the germline J gene. The chain employs TRBV7-2 and TRBJ1-2, with D maybe TRBD1 (6 bases). Germline-derived CDR1 and CDR2 are SGHTA and FQGNSA. This CDR3 has 15 residues. The part of the CDR3 DNA that was read is TGTGCCAGCAGCTCCGGGACCGCGCAAGGACAGGGC. Protein sequence: CASSSGTAQGQG. The entire CDR3 is CASSSGTAQGQGYTF.

Note on this clone: The read ends 3 residues early relative to the CDR3; the germline J gene fills the gap. The chain links TRBV10-3 to TRBJ2-7, with TRBD2 identical over 10 bases. V lost 4 bases to trimming and J lost 1 base; unmatched junction nucleotides: 4. The CDR3 is made up of 15 amino acids. Germline lookup yields CDR1 ENHRY and CDR2 SYGVKD. The CDR3 bases that were read are TGTGCCATCAGTGGGCTAGCGGGAGTTTCCTACGAG. Protein sequence: CAISGLAGVSYE. The CDR3 in full is CAISGLAGVSYEQYF.

CDR3 sequence reads: CSAPSGGAVGPNEKLFF. The CDR3 DNA, read in part, is TGCAGTGCTCCTAGCGGGGGGGCGGTAGGTCCTAATGAAAAA. The genes are TRBV20-1 and TRBJ1-4; perhaps TRBD1 as D (6 bases). The missing CDR3 end, 3 residues past where the read stops, is filled in from the germline J gene. The germline V and J ends were trimmed by 5 bases and 3 bases, with 22 bases remaining between them. The CDR3 extends over 17 amino acids. Looked up from germline, CDR1 is DFQATT and CDR2 is SNEGSKA (reference sequence).

The covered CDR3 bases are TGTGCCAGCAGCTTAGGAGCAGCTAGCAACACTGAA. Protein product: CASSLGAASNTE. The complete CDR3 protein is CASSLGAASNTEAFF. The rearrangement joins TRBV7-6 to TRBJ1-1, with D hard to call. The read ends 3 residues before the CDR3 terminus; that terminus is restored from the germline J gene. This CDR3 is 15 amino acids long. V lost 1 base to trimming and J lost 2 bases, with 11 bases between them. The germline V gene encodes CDR1 SGHVS and CDR2 FNYEAQ.

Points on this clone: The sequenced fragment ends 3 residues before the CDR3 boundary, so the rest is inferred from the germline J gene. The V gene is TRBV18, the J gene TRBJ2-7; the match to TRBD2 covers 7 bases. CDR3 length: 15 residues. The V and J ends lost 3 bases and 5 bases, in that order; junction bases with no gene match: 10. Germline CDR1 and CDR2: KGHSH and LQKENI. Partial CDR3 DNA: TGTGCCAGCTCACCTCTGCCGGGGAGGGTGCACGAG. Translated: CASSPLPGRVHE. Given in full, the CDR3 is CASSPLPGRVHEQYF.